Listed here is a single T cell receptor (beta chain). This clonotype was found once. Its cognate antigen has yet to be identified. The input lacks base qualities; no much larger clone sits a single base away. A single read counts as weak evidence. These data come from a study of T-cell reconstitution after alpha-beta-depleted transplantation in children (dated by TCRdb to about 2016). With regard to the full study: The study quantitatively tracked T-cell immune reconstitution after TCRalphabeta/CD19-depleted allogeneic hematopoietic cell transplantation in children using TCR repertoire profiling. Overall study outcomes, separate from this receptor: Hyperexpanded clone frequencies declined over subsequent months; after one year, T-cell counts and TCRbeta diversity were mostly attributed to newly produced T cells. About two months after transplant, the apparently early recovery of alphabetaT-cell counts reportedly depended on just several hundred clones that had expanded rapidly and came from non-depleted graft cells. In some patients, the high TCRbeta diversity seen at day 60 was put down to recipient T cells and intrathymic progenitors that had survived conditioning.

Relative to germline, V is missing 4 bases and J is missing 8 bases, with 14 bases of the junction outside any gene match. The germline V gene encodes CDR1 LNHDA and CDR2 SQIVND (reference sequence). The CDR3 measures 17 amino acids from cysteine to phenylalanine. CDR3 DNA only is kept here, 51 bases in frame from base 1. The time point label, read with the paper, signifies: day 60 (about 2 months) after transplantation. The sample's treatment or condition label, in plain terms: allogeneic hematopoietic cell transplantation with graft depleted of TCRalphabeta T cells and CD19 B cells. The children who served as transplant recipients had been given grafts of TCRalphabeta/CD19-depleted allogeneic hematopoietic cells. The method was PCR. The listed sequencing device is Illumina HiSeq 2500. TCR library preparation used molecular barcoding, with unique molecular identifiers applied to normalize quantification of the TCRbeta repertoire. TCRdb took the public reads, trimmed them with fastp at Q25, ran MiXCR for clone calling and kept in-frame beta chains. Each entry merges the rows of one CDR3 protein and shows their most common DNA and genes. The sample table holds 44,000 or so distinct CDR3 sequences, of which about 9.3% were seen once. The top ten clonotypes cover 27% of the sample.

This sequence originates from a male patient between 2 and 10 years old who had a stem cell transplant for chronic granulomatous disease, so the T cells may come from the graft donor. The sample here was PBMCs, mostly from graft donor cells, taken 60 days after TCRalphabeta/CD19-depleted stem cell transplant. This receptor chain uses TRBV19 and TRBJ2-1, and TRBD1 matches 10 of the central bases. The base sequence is TGTGCCAGTAGTAAGGACTCGCCGGGACAGGGGAGGGATGAGCAGTTCTTC. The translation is CASSKDSPGQGRDEQFF.